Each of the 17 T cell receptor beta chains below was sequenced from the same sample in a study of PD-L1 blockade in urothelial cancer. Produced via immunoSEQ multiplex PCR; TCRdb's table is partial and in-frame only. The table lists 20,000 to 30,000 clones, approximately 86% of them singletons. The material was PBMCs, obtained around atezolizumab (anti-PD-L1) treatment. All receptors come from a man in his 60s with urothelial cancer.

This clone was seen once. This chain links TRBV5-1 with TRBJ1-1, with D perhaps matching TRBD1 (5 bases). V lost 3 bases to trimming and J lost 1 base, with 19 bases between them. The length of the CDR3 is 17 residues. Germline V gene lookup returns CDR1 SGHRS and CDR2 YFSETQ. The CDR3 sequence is CASSSRQRPSRNTEAFF. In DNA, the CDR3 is TGCGCCAGCAGCTCGCGACAGAGGCCCTCCAGGAACACTGAAGCTTTCTTT. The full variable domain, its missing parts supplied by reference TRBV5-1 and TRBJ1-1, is KAGVTQTPRYLIKTRGQQVTLSCSPISGHRSVSWYQQTPGQGLQFLFEYFSETQRNKGNFPGRFSGRQFSNSRSEMNVSTLELGDSALYLCASSSRQRPSRNTEAFFGQGTRLTVV.

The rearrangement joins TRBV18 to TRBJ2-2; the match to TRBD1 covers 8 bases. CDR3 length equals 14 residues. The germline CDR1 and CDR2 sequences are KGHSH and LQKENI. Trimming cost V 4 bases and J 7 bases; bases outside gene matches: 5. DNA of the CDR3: TGTGCCAGCTCACTACGACAGGGGAACGGGGAGCTGTTTTTT. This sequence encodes CASSLRQGNGELFF.

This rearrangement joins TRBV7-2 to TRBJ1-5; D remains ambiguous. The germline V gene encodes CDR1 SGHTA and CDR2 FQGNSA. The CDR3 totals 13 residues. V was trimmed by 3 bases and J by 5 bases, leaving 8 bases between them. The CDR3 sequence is CASSFFGYQPQHF. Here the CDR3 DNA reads TGTGCCAGCAGCTTTTTCGGTTATCAGCCCCAGCATTTT.

CDR3: CASSFRGQGIYEQYF. CDR3 coding DNA: TGTGCCAGCAGCTTCCGGGGACAGGGGATCTACGAGCAGTACTTC. The chain couples TRBV7-6 to TRBJ2-7, with 10 bases identical to TRBD1. The CDR3 contains 15 residues. Germline assignment: CDR1 SGHVS and CDR2 FNYEAQ. V was clipped by 3 bases and J by 3 bases; unmatched bases: 5.

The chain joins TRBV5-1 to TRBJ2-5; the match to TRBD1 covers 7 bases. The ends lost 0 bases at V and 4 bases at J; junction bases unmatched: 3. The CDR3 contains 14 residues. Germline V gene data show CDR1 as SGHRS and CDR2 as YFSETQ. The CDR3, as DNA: TGCGCCAGCAGCTTGGGACAGGGACCAGAGACCCAGTACTTC. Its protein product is CASSLGQGPETQYF.

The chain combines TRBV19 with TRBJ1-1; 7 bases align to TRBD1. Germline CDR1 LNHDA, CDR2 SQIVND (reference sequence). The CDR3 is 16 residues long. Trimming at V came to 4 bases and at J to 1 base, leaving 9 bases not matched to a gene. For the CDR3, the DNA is TGTGCCAGTAGTAACGTCCGACAGGGTGGGAACACTGAAGCTTTCTTT. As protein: CASSNVRQGGNTEAFF.

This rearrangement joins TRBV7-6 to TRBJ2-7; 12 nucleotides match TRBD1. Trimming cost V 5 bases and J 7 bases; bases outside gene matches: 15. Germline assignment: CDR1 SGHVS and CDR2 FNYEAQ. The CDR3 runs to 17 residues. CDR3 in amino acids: CASSTGTGGDYLREQYF. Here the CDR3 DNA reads TGTGCCAGCAGCACCGGGACAGGGGGCGACTACTTGCGGGAGCAGTACTTC. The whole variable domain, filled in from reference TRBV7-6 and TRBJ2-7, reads GAGVSQSPRYKVTKRGQDVALRCDPISGHVSLYWYRQALGQGPEFLTYFNYEAQQDKSGLPNDRFSAERPEGSISTLTIQRTEQRDSAMYRCASSTGTGGDYLREQYFGPGTRLTVT.

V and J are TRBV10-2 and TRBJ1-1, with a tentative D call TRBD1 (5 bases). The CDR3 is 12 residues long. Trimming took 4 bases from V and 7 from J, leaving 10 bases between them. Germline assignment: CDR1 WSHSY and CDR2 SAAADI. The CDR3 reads CASSVARGEAFF. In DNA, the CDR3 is TGCGCCAGCAGTGTGGCAAGGGGTGAAGCTTTCTTT.

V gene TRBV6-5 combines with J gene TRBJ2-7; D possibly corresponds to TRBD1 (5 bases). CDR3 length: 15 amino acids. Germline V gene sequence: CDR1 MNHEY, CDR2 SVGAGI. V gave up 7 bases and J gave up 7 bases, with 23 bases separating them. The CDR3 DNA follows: TGTGCCAGCACCCCGCTGGGGCAGCCCCCCGGGGAGCAGTACTTC. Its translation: CASTPLGQPPGEQYF.

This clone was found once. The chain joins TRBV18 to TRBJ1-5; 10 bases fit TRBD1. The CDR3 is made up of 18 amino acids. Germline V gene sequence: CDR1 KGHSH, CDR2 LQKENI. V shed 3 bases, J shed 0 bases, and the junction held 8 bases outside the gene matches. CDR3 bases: TGTGCCAGCTCACCCGGGACAGGGGCGTCCTATAGCAATCAGCCCCAGCATTTT. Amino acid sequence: CASSPGTGASYSNQPQHF.

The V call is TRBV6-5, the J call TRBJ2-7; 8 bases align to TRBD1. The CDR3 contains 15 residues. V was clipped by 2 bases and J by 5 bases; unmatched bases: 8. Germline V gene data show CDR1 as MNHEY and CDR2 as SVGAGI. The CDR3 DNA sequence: TGTGCCAGCAGTTACCTGGGACAGGTTATCAACGAGCAGTACTTC. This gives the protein CASSYLGQVINEQYF.

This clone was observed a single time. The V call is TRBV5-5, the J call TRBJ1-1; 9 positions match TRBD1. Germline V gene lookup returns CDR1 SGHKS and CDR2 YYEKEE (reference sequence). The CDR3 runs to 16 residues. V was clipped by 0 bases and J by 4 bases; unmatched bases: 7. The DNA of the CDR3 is TGTGCCAGCAGCTTGGTCTGGACAGGGGTAGTCACTGAAGCTTTCTTT. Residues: CASSLVWTGVVTEAFF.

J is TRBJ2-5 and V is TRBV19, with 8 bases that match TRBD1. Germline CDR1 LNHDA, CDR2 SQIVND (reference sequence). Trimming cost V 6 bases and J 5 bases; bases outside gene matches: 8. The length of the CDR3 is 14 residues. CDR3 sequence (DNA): TGTGCCAGTAGCCCAGGACAGGGTCAGGAGACCCAGTACTTC. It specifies CASSPGQGQETQYF.

CDR3 DNA sequence: TGCGCCAGCAGCCGGGAAACTAGTCCCGGGGAGCTGTTTTTT. Amino acid sequence: CASSRETSPGELFF. The chain is built from TRBV5-1 and TRBJ2-2, with D possibly matching TRBD2 (5 bases). CDR1 SGHRS and CDR2 YFSETQ come from the germline V gene. The germline V and J ends were trimmed by 4 bases and 6 bases, with 13 bases remaining between them. The CDR3 is made up of 14 amino acids. Drawing the rest from reference TRBV5-1 and TRBJ2-2, the complete variable domain is KAGVTQTPRYLIKTRGQQVTLSCSPISGHRSVSWYQQTPGQGLQFLFEYFSETQRNKGNFPGRFSGRQFSNSRSEMNVSTLELGDSALYLCASSRETSPGELFFGEGSRLTVL.

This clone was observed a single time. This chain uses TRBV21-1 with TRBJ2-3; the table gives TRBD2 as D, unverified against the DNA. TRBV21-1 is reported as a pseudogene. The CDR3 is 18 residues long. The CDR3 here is CASWRLASPTNFTDTQYF. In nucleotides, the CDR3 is TGTGCCAGCTGGCGACTAGCATCTCCTACTAATTTCACAGATACGCAGTATTTT.

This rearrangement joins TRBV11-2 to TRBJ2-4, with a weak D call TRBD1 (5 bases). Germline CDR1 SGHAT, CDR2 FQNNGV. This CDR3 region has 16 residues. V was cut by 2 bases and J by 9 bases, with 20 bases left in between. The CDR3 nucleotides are TGTGCCAGCAGCTTAAAAATAGGGGTCAGGGAAAGCATTCAGTACTTC. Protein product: CASSLKIGVRESIQYF.

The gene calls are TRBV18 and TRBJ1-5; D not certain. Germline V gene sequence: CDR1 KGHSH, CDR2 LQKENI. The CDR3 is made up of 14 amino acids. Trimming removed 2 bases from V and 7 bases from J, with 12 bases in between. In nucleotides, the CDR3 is TGTGCCAGCTCACCAGTCCCAGGCGACCAGCCCCAGCATTTT. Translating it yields CASSPVPGDQPQHF.